This TCR beta chain originates from a study of blood T cells in healthy people across ages. Overall study results and limits: When set beside aged donors, long-lived donors presented more naive CD4+ cells and higher diversity.

A note on this clonotype: Antigen specificity is unknown.

Alongside a J-beta primer mix, a sample-barcoded 5' primer served in a second PCR lasting 7 to 11 cycles. TCRdb ran MiXCR on the 5' RACE reads and lists one entry per CDR3 protein. The table shows approximately 690,000 distinct CDR3 sequences, with roughly 53% occurring only once. This CDR3 region has 12 residues. Germline CDR1 is DFQATT and CDR2 is SNEGSKA (reference sequence). V lost 6 bases and J lost 8, with 16 bases in between. The source of this sequence is a man between 60 and 70 years old in good health. Source material: blood. The V and J genes are TRBV20-1 and TRBJ1-2; D uncertain. The chain's CDR3 is CSAPGPLNGYTF. CDR3 DNA sequence: TGCAGTGCCCCCGGACCTCTGAACGGCTACACCTTC.